This TCR beta chain is drawn from a study of STAT5B mutations in CD4+ large granular lymphocyte leukemia. Points from the study as a whole: Around 25% of private leukemic clonotypes occurred rarely in other patients' non-leukemic repertoires. Without HLA matching, higher CD4+ than CD8+ T-LGLL clonality could reflect small sample size. 8/27 top patient clones versus 2/35 control clones were TRBV06-family.

A note on this clone: The antigen is unknown.

TCRdb's table, derived via immunoSEQ multiplex PCR, lists solely in-frame clones and lacks some. The data show over 45,000 clones, around 70% seen once. Buffy coats from healthy blood donors served as controls. The CDR3 is 15 amino acids. Germline trimming cut 7 bases from V and 7 bases from J; bases unmatched to any gene: 13. CDR1 is MNHNY and CDR2 is SVGAGI in the germline V gene (reference sequence). This chain joins TRBV6-6 and TRBJ2-1, with 7 bases fitting TRBD1. Sequences were obtained from CD4+ T cells from blood buffy coats. This sequence originates from a human donor in good health. This CDR3 reads CASTPRAGGLNEQFF. The CDR3 DNA follows: TGTGCCAGCACCCCCCGGGCAGGGGGTCTGAATGAGCAGTTCTTC.